This passage covers 4 T cell receptor beta chains from one sample sequenced in a study of T cells expressing NK-cell markers. Using the 5' RACE reads, TCRdb records one entry per CDR3 protein without DNA. The clone table shows 300,000 to 500,000 distinct CDR3 sequences, with the ten largest holding around 11%. Source material: blood T cells: a sorted CD56 or NKG2C T cell subset, CD4+ or CD8+ T cells, or bulk PBMC T cells (not recorded which). The receptors here all came from a woman between 45 and 60 years old in good health.

This rearrangement joins TRBV7-2 to TRBJ2-5; TCRdb's assignment of TRBD1 cannot be checked, as there is no DNA. The CDR3 runs 17 residues. Germline V gene sequence: CDR1 SGHTA, CDR2 FQGNSA. The CDR3 region is CASSLSSGSRGVETQYF.

The chain has TRBV2 and TRBJ2-2; the TCRdb call, TRBD1, lacks DNA for checking. The CDR3 runs 15 residues. The V gene's germline CDR1 is SNHLY and CDR2 FYNNEI. The CDR3 sequence is CASSDGQGAWGELFF. Supplemented by reference TRBV2 and TRBJ2-2, the full variable domain reads EPEVTQTPSHQVTQMGQEVILRCVPISNHLYFYWYRQILGQKVEFLVSFYNNEISEKSEIFDDQFSVERPDGSNFTLKIRSTKLEDSAMYFCASSDGQGAWGELFFGEGSRLTVL.

The chain has TRBV19 and TRBJ2-3. This CDR3 comprises 16 residues. Germline CDR1 LNHDA, CDR2 SQIVND (reference sequence). The CDR3 is CASSMGYRARTDTQYF.

The chain carries TRBV20-1 and TRBJ2-1; TCRdb picks TRBD2, but there is no DNA to check that call. The germline gives CDR1 DFQATT, CDR2 SNEGSKA (reference sequence). The CDR3 covers 15 residues. The CDR3 is CSATRGWTSADEQFF.